These 22 T cell receptor beta chains originate from one sample sequenced in a study of cytomegalovirus exposure and HLA in healthy donors. PCR was performed using 60 Vbeta and 13 Jbeta primers. Profiling relied on immunoSEQ multiplex PCR, and the TCRdb table lists in-frame clones only, not all of them. The data show about 140,000 clones, roughly 80% seen once. The sample comprised PBMCs. The receptors were gathered from a middle-aged man in good health and CMV-seropositive.

The chain joins TRBV5-1 to TRBJ2-1; 7 nucleotides match TRBD2. The ends lost 2 bases at V and 10 bases at J; junction bases unmatched: 6. The V gene's germline CDR1 is SGHRS and CDR2 YFSETQ. CDR3 length equals 13 residues. CDR3 DNA sequence: TGCGCCAGCAGCTTAGGGAGGGATCGGGAGCAGTTCTTC. Its protein product is CASSLGRDREQFF.

The chain has TRBV2 and TRBJ2-2; the match to TRBD2 covers 13 bases. Looked up from germline, CDR1 is SNHLY and CDR2 is FYNNEI. The CDR3 consists of 15 residues. V dropped 5 bases and J dropped 6; count of bases not matched to a gene: 3. The CDR3 DNA reads as TGTGCCAGCAGTTTACTAGCGGGGGGGTCCGGGGAGCTGTTTTTT. This gives the protein CASSLLAGGSGELFF.

The V gene is TRBV29-1, the J gene TRBJ2-4; weak D call: TRBD1 (6 bases). The V end was cut by 6 bases, the J end by 5 bases, with 11 bases between. The length of the CDR3 is 12 residues. Looked up from germline, CDR1 is SQVTM and CDR2 is ANQGSEA. The CDR3 spells CSVQGLENIQYF. The CDR3 DNA sequence: TGCAGCGTCCAGGGGCTAGAAAACATTCAGTACTTC.

The rearrangement joins TRBV7-9 to TRBJ1-2; D is unclear. Trimming shortened V by 1 base and J by 8 bases, and 14 bases separated the two germline ends. The CDR3 spans 14 residues. In germline, CDR1 is SEHNR, CDR2 FQNEAQ (reference sequence). The CDR3 DNA reads as TGTGCCAGCAGCTTAGGGCAAGCGCCCCGGGGCTACACCTTC. It yields the protein CASSLGQAPRGYTF.

The V gene is TRBV29-1, the J gene TRBJ1-2, with no clear D. Trimming left V 4 bases short and J 8 bases short, with 14 bases between. The germline V gene has CDR1 SQVTM and CDR2 ANQGSEA. This CDR3 spans 12 amino acids. CDR3 amino acids: CSVVTQLAGYTF. DNA for the CDR3: TGCAGCGTTGTAACACAGCTGGCGGGCTACACCTTC.

The chain joins TRBV2 to TRBJ2-1; 7 nucleotides match TRBD2. The CDR3 loop spans 15 amino acids. Germline V CDR1 and CDR2: SNHLY, FYNNEI. Trimming at V came to 11 bases and at J to 7 bases, leaving 17 bases not matched to a gene. DNA for the CDR3: TGTGCCTGGAGGGAGCGGGGTCCGTCCGTGAATGAGCAGTTCTTC. It yields the protein CAWRERGPSVNEQFF.

This clone showed up just a few times. This chain uses TRBV2 with TRBJ1-2, with TRBD1 identical over 9 bases. The CDR3 length is 14 residues. The V gene's germline CDR1 is SNHLY and CDR2 FYNNEI. The junction had 6 bases not matched to a gene; V was cut back by 6 bases and J by 4 bases. CDR3 bases: TGTGCCAGCAGCGGGGACAGGGCGAGCTATGGCTACACCTTC. Translation gives CASSGDRASYGYTF.

The rearrangement uses TRBV4-3 and TRBJ2-5; D is possibly TRBD1 (5 bases). Per the germline V gene, CDR1 is LGHNA and CDR2 is YSLEER. V lost 4 bases to trimming and J lost 5 bases, with 11 bases between them. The length of the CDR3 is 13 residues. CDR3 bases: TGCGCCAGCAGCCTGGACATCAGGGAGACCCAGTACTTC. Its protein is CASSLDIRETQYF.

V and J are TRBV2 and TRBJ1-3, with a tentative D call TRBD1 (6 bases). Trimming shortened V by 6 bases and J by 0 bases, and 12 bases separated the two germline ends. Germline CDR1 and CDR2: SNHLY and FYNNEI. CDR3 size: 15 residues. The CDR3 reads CASSVQGSSGNTIYF. CDR3 nucleotide sequence: TGTGCCAGCAGCGTACAGGGTAGCTCTGGAAACACCATATATTTT.

This sequence joins TRBV9 and TRBJ2-7; 9 nucleotides line up with TRBD2. This CDR3 has 15 amino acids. The junction had 7 bases not matched to a gene; V was cut back by 4 bases and J by 2 bases. The germline CDR1 and CDR2 sequences are SGDLS and YYNGEE. The chain's CDR3 is CASSRRASGTYEQYF. The CDR3 DNA sequence: TGTGCCAGCAGCCGGCGAGCTAGCGGGACCTACGAGCAGTACTTC.

The chain carries TRBV28 and TRBJ1-4; D possibly corresponds to TRBD1 (6 bases). Trimming stripped 5 bases from V and 5 bases from J, with 18 bases between. The CDR3 has 16 residues. Germline V gives CDR1 MDHEN, CDR2 SYDVKM. The CDR3 reads CASSTYRRGANEKLFF. The CDR3, as DNA: TGTGCCAGCAGTACCTACAGGCGGGGGGCGAATGAAAAACTGTTTTTT.

The V and J genes are TRBV5-4 and TRBJ2-1; TRBD2 is a possible D gene (5 bases). The V and J ends lost 3 bases and 0 bases respectively, with 10 bases between them. CDR1 is SGHNT and CDR2 is YYREEE in the germline V gene (reference sequence). The CDR3 loop spans 15 amino acids. CDR3 sequence: CASSSLGSSYNEQFF. CDR3 coding DNA: TGTGCCAGCAGCTCCCTAGGGAGCTCCTACAATGAGCAGTTCTTC.

This chain links TRBV27 with TRBJ2-7, with 8 bases that match TRBD1. The CDR3 loop spans 15 amino acids. Losses at the gene ends were 6 bases for V and 7 bases for J; bases not matched to a gene: 14. Germline CDR1 MNHEY, CDR2 SMNVEV (reference sequence). CDR3 region: CASRVQGALQGEQYF. The CDR3 region has the DNA TGTGCCAGCAGGGTGCAGGGGGCCCTCCAGGGTGAGCAGTACTTC.

This chain connects TRBV4-3 to TRBJ2-7, with D possibly TRBD1 on 6 matching bases. This CDR3 region has 14 residues. From germline, CDR1 is LGHNA and CDR2 YSLEER. V shed 0 bases and J shed 3 bases, with 9 bases lying between them. The CDR3 region is CASSQDTGNYEQYF. CDR3 DNA: TGCGCCAGCAGCCAAGACACAGGGAACTACGAGCAGTACTTC.

This sequence joins TRBV6-1 and TRBJ2-7; 10 bases match TRBD2. Germline V gene sequence: CDR1 MNHNS, CDR2 SASEGT. J gave up 6 bases and V 2 bases, and 7 bases lay outside the gene matches. The CDR3 totals 15 residues. CDR3: CASSEPGLALREQYF. CDR3 coding DNA: TGTGCCAGCAGTGAACCGGGACTAGCGCTTCGCGAGCAGTACTTC.

This clone came up a few times. The sample contains more than one DNA sequence encoding this CDR3. The chain recombines TRBV6-5 with TRBJ1-5; 8 bases are shared with TRBD1. Germline assignment: CDR1 MNHEY and CDR2 SVGAGI. V shed 5 bases, J shed 3 bases, and the junction held 6 bases outside the gene matches. This CDR3 comprises 15 residues. The CDR3 DNA sequence: TGTGCCAGCAGTCTCGGGACAGGACTCAATCAGCCCCAGCATTTT. It codes for CASSLGTGLNQPQHF.

The CDR3, as DNA: TGTGCCAGCAGCTTGTCTAGCAGCACAGATACGCAGTATTTT. Translated: CASSLSSSTDTQYF. The rearrangement uses TRBV5-5 and TRBJ2-3, with D perhaps matching TRBD2 (5 bases). V was trimmed by 1 base and J by 0 bases, leaving 6 bases between them. The CDR3 has 14 residues. Germline V gene lookup returns CDR1 SGHKS and CDR2 YYEKEE (reference sequence).

This clone came up once. The rearrangement joins TRBV28 to TRBJ2-7, with D possibly being TRBD2 (6 bases). This CDR3 contains 15 residues. Trimming pared 4 bases from V and 0 bases from J, leaving 13 bases between. Germline V gene lookup returns CDR1 MDHEN and CDR2 SYDVKM. The CDR3 reads CASSSGTLSSYEQYF. CDR3 nucleotides: TGTGCCAGCAGTTCGGGGACTCTAAGCTCCTACGAGCAGTACTTC. Complete variable domain (other parts from reference TRBV28 and TRBJ2-7): DVKVTQSSRYLVKRTGEKVFLECVQDMDHENMFWYRQDPGLGLRLIYFSYDVKMKEKGDIPEGYSVSREKKERFSLILESASTNQTSMYLCASSSGTLSSYEQYFGPGTRLTVT.

The chain recombines TRBV7-8 with TRBJ2-1, with D unclear. The CDR3 loop spans 14 amino acids. Trimming shortened V by 5 bases and J by 0 bases, and 8 bases separated the two germline ends. Germline loops: CDR1 SGHVS, CDR2 FQNEAQ. The CDR3 bases are TGTGCCAGCAGCCCCCGGAGCTCCTACAATGAGCAGTTCTTC. Its translation is CASSPRSSYNEQFF.

This sequence joins TRBV7-9 and TRBJ1-5, with 7 bases lining up with TRBD1. CDR1 SEHNR and CDR2 FQNEAQ come from the germline V gene (reference sequence). V shed 1 base, J shed 6 bases, and the junction held 12 bases outside the gene matches. This CDR3 is built from 17 residues. The chain's CDR3 is CASSLVPGGLIGQPQHF. The DNA for the CDR3 is TGTGCCAGCAGCTTAGTTCCAGGGGGTCTGATAGGTCAGCCCCAGCATTTT.

This clone has more than one count but fewer than ten. The genes are TRBV5-1 and TRBJ2-3; D ambiguous. This CDR3 contains 14 residues. The V and J ends lost 4 bases and 2 bases respectively, with 11 bases between them. Germline CDR1 reads SGHRS; CDR2 reads YFSETQ. The CDR3 here is CASSPGSPTDTQYF. CDR3 coding DNA: TGCGCCAGCAGCCCGGGTTCCCCCACAGATACGCAGTATTTT.

This sequence joins TRBV28 and TRBJ1-5; a weak D match, TRBD1 (5 bases). Trimming shortened V by 6 bases and J by 0 bases, and 15 bases separated the two germline ends. This CDR3 has 16 amino acids. Looked up from germline, CDR1 is MDHEN and CDR2 is SYDVKM. CDR3 sequence (DNA): TGTGCCAGCAGAGGCTCGGGGGGTTTTAGCAATCAGCCCCAGCATTTT. It codes for CASRGSGGFSNQPQHF. Filled out from reference TRBV28 and TRBJ1-5, the complete variable domain reads DVKVTQSSRYLVKRTGEKVFLECVQDMDHENMFWYRQDPGLGLRLIYFSYDVKMKEKGDIPEGYSVSREKKERFSLILESASTNQTSMYLCASRGSGGFSNQPQHFGDGTRLSIL.